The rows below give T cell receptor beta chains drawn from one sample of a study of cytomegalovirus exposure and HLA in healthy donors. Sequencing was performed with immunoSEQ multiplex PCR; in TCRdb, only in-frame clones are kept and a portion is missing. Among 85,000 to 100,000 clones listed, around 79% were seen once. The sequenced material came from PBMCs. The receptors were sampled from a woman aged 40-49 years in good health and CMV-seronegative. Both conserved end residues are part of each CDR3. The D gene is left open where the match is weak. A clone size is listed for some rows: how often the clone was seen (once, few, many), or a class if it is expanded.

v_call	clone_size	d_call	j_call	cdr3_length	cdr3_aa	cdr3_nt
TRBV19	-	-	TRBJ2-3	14	CASSIDRFTATQYF	TGTGCCAGTAGTATAGATCGGTTCACAGCAACGCAGTATTTT
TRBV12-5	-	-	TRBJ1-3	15	CASGLETGAGNTIYF	TGTGCTAGTGGTTTGGAGACAGGAGCGGGAAACACCATATATTTT
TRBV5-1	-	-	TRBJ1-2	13	CASSLLRGGGYTF	TGCGCCAGCAGCTTACTCCGGGGAGGCGGCTACACCTTC
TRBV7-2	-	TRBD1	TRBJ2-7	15	CASSYRDRGPDEQYF	TGTGCCAGCAGCTACCGGGACAGGGGGCCGGACGAGCAGTACTTC
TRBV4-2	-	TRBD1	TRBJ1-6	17	CASSPDFKGARNSPLHF	TGTGCCAGCAGCCCAGACTTCAAGGGGGCGAGAAATTCACCCCTCCACTTT
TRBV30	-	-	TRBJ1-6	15	CAWSVGLRFNSPLHF	TGTGCCTGGAGTGTAGGACTGAGATTTAATTCCCCCCTCCACTTT
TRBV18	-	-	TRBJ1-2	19	CASSPPNTANRVSDYGYTF	TGTGCCAGCTCACCTCCAAATACCGCAAACAGGGTATCCGACTATGGCTACACCTTC
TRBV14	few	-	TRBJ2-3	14	CASSRQTRGDTQYF	TGTGCCAGCAGCCGGCAGACTAGGGGAGATACGCAGTATTTT
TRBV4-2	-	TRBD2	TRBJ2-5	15	CASSQVAGGDETQYF	TGTGCCAGCAGCCAAGTAGCGGGGGGGGATGAGACCCAGTACTTC
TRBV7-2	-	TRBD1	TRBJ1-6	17	CASSPRLWDRGRSPLHF	TGTGCCAGCAGCCCACGACTATGGGACAGGGGGCGATCACCCCTCCACTTT
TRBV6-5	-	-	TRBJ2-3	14	CASSSLGGSDTQYF	TGTGCCAGCAGTTCCCTTGGGGGGAGCGATACGCAGTATTTT
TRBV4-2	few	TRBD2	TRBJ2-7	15	CASSQAGGASYEQYF	TGTGCCAGCAGCCAAGCGGGGGGGGCCTCCTACGAGCAGTACTTC
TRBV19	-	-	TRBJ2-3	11	CASREGDTQYF	TGTGCCAGTAGGGAGGGGGATACGCAGTATTTT
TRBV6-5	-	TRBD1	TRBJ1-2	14	CASYSMTGGNGYTF	TGTGCCAGCTACTCTATGACAGGGGGCAATGGCTACACCTTC
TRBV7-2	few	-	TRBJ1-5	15	CASSLTTRGNQPQHF	TGTGCCAGCAGCTTAACTACCAGGGGCAATCAGCCCCAGCATTTT
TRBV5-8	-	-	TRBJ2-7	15	CASSPTGGESYEQYF	TGTGCCAGCAGCCCGACAGGCGGTGAGTCCTACGAGCAGTACTTC
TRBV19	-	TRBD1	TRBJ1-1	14	CASNLQGSFTEAFF	TGTGCCAGTAATCTACAGGGGAGTTTCACTGAAGCTTTCTTT
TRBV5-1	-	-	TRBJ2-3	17	CASRAAGFYRVNDTQYF	TGCGCCAGCAGGGCTGCGGGTTTTTACAGGGTAAACGATACGCAGTATTTT
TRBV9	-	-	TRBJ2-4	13	CARNRVYLNIQYF	TGTGCCAGAAACAGGGTTTATCTAAACATTCAGTACTTC
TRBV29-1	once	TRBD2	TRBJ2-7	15	CSVEEALGPTGGQYF	TGCAGCGTTGAAGAGGCACTCGGACCGACGGGGGGGCAGTACTTC
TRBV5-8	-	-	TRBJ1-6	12	CASSLSYSPLHF	TGTGCCAGCAGCTTGTCTTATTCACCCCTCCACTTT
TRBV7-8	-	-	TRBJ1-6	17	CASTYTVGALGNSPLHF	TGTGCCAGCACCTACACCGTTGGGGCTCTAGGGAATTCACCCCTCCACTTT
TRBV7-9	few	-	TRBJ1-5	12	CASSLEHQPQHF	TGTGCCAGCAGCTTAGAGCATCAGCCCCAGCATTTT
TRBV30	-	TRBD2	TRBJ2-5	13	CAWSWGAGETQYF	TGTGCCTGGAGTTGGGGAGCGGGGGAGACCCAGTACTTC
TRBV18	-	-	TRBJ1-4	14	CASSPGTLGEKLFF	TGTGCCAGCTCACCTGGGACTCTTGGAGAAAAACTGTTTTTT
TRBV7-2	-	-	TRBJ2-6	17	CASSFQTGRNGANVLTF	TGTGCCAGCAGCTTCCAGACAGGGAGGAATGGGGCCAACGTCCTGACTTTC
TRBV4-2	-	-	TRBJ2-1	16	CASSPLEGYVNNEQFF	TGTGCCAGCAGCCCTTTGGAGGGCTACGTAAACAATGAGCAGTTCTTC
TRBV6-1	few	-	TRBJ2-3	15	CASRKWTVSTDTQYF	TGTGCCAGCAGAAAGTGGACAGTTAGCACAGATACGCAGTATTTT
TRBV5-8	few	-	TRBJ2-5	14	CASSFSRGQETQYF	TGTGCCAGCAGCTTCAGCAGGGGCCAAGAGACCCAGTACTTC
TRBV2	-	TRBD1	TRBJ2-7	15	CASSEPGQGGYEQYF	TGTGCCAGCAGTGAACCGGGACAGGGGGGCTACGAGCAGTACTTC
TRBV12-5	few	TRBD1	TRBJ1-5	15	CASGQGTGSGQPQHF	TGTGCTAGTGGCCAAGGGACAGGGTCTGGCCAGCCCCAGCATTTT
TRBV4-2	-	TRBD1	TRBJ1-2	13	CASSQRTGAGYTF	TGTGCCAGCAGCCAACGGACAGGGGCTGGCTACACCTTC
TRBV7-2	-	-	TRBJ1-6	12	CASTYRDSPLHF	TGTGCCAGCACTTACAGGGATTCACCCCTCCACTTT
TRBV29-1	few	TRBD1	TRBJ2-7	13	CSAWDRESLEQYF	TGCAGCGCCTGGGACAGGGAATCTCTCGAGCAGTACTTC
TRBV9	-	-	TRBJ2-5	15	CASSVDLGLQETQYF	TGTGCCAGCAGCGTGGATTTGGGACTCCAAGAGACCCAGTACTTC
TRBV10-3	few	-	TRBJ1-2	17	CAISEVTRVEANYGYTF	TGTGCCATCAGTGAGGTTACGAGAGTGGAGGCTAACTATGGCTACACCTTC
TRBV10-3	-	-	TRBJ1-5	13	CAISGDGDQPQHF	TGTGCCATCAGCGGGGATGGGGATCAGCCCCAGCATTTT